These 23 T cell receptor beta chains share one sample of origin, sequenced in a study of long-term antiretroviral therapy in people with HIV. It was version v3.0 of the immunoSEQ assay that was run at survey level. Clones were read by immunoSEQ multiplex PCR, and TCRdb kept only the in-frame ones, dropping some. There are 29,000 or so clones in the sample; 85% to 95% occur only once, and about 2.5% lies in the top ten. The material sequenced was unsorted PBMCs, taken about 7.2 years after starting antiretroviral therapy. The receptors originated from a man in his fifties with HIV.

The chain has TRBV5-1 and TRBJ2-4, with D maybe TRBD2 (5 bases). The CDR3 is made up of 15 amino acids. CDR1 and CDR2 from the germline V gene are SGHRS and YFSETQ. V dropped 4 bases and J dropped 5 bases, with 16 bases sitting between them. CDR3 amino acids: CASSEGLRDENIQYF. CDR3 nucleotides: TGCGCCAGCAGCGAGGGTCTCCGTGATGAAAACATTCAGTACTTC.

This chain connects TRBV4-3 to TRBJ2-1, with 7 nucleotides matching TRBD1. CDR1 and CDR2 from the germline V gene are LGHNA and YSLEER. The CDR3 has 17 residues. Trimming at V came to 0 bases and at J to 5 bases, leaving 10 bases not matched to a gene. This chain's CDR3 is CASSQEPGGVRDNEQFF. The CDR3 bases are TGCGCCAGCAGCCAAGAACCAGGGGGAGTGCGTGACAATGAGCAGTTCTTC.

The rearrangement links TRBV5-1 to TRBJ1-1, with D possibly being TRBD1 (5 bases). The germline V gene encodes CDR1 SGHRS and CDR2 YFSETQ. V was clipped by 4 bases and J by 1 base, with 11 bases between them. The length of the CDR3 is 14 residues. The CDR3 DNA sequence: TGCGCCAGCAGCCTAGGGACGGCGAACACTGAAGCTTTCTTT. Its translation is CASSLGTANTEAFF.

CDR3 nucleotide sequence: TGTGCCAGTAGTCCGGGACAGGGGGCAACAGATACGCAGTATTTT. Translated, it gives CASSPGQGATDTQYF. The chain has TRBV19 and TRBJ2-3, with 12 bases lining up with TRBD1. This CDR3 is 15 amino acids long. Germline assignment: CDR1 LNHDA and CDR2 SQIVND (reference sequence). The V segment lost 5 bases and the J segment 3 bases; nucleotides outside the gene matches: 3. The whole variable domain, remainder taken from reference TRBV19 and TRBJ2-3, is DGGITQSPKYLFRKEGQNVTLSCEQNLNHDAMYWYRQDPGQGLRLIYYSQIVNDFQKGDIAEGYSVSREKKESFPLTVTSAQKNPTAFYLCASSPGQGATDTQYFGPGTRLTVL.

The V call is TRBV14, the J call TRBJ1-1; D not resolved. Germline lookup yields CDR1 SGHDN and CDR2 FVKESK. The CDR3 spans 14 residues. The V and J ends lost 0 bases and 4 bases respectively, with 9 bases between them. Here the CDR3 reads CASSQDHPSTEAFF. CDR3 bases: TGTGCCAGCAGCCAAGATCACCCCTCCACTGAAGCTTTCTTT.

The chain is built from TRBV2 and TRBJ1-5, with 9 nucleotides matching TRBD1. This CDR3 is built from 18 residues. V was pared by 7 bases and J by 1 base, with 14 bases of the junction left unmatched. Germline V gene lookup returns CDR1 SNHLY and CDR2 FYNNEI. The CDR3 coding sequence is TGTGCCAGCATGGGGACGACAGGGGGTCCCACAAGCAATCAGCCCCAGCATTTT. Translation gives CASMGTTGGPTSNQPQHF.

The chain recombines TRBV7-2 with TRBJ2-7; the D is unclear. Trimming removed 1 base at V and 2 bases at J, with 9 bases between. The CDR3 is 14 residues long. Looked up from germline, CDR1 is SGHTA and CDR2 is FQGNSA. CDR3 DNA sequence: TGTGCCAGCAGCTTAGAACCGGGCCCCTACGAGCAGTACTTC. This codes for CASSLEPGPYEQYF.

This sequence joins TRBV6-9 and TRBJ2-1, with TRBD2 identical over 8 bases. V was pared by 3 bases and J by 6 bases, with 7 bases of the junction left unmatched. Germline V gives CDR1 MNHGY, CDR2 SVAAGI. This CDR3 contains 15 residues. The CDR3 region is CASSYGGGPRNEQFF. The CDR3 nucleotides are TGTGCCAGCAGTTACGGGGGGGGCCCTCGCAATGAGCAGTTCTTC.

The gene calls are TRBV6-5 and TRBJ1-4, with D unresolved. The CDR3 runs 14 residues. The V gene's germline CDR1 is MNHEY and CDR2 SVGAGI. The germline V and J ends were trimmed by 0 bases and 6 bases, with 8 bases remaining between them. The CDR3 region is CASSYSTFDEKLFF. Written as DNA, the CDR3 is TGTGCCAGCAGTTACTCGACCTTCGATGAAAAACTGTTTTTT.

This clone was detected once. The chain has TRBV27 and TRBJ2-3; no firm D call. This CDR3 contains 13 residues. V was trimmed by 2 bases and J by 1 base, leaving 4 bases between them. CDR1 MNHEY and CDR2 SMNVEV come from the germline V gene (reference sequence). This chain's CDR3 is CASSLRRTDTQYF. The CDR3 DNA reads as TGTGCCAGCAGTTTAAGACGCACAGATACGCAGTATTTT.

The rearrangement joins TRBV9 to TRBJ2-3; the D is unclear. CDR1 and CDR2 (germline): SGDLS, YYNGEE. The CDR3 covers 18 residues. With 0 bases removed from V and 0 bases from J, the gap between germline ends came to 17 bases. The CDR3: CASSVGHRFSSSTDTQYF. The CDR3 nucleotides are TGTGCCAGCAGCGTAGGGCACAGATTCTCCTCTAGCACAGATACGCAGTATTTT.

The genes are TRBV6-4 and TRBJ2-5, with TRBD1 matching 7 bases. V lost 4 bases to trimming and J lost 4 bases; unmatched junction nucleotides: 3. Germline loops: CDR1 MRHNA, CDR2 SNTAGT. The CDR3 extends over 13 amino acids. Written as DNA, the CDR3 is TGTGCCAGCAGTGGACAGGGTGCAGAGACCCAGTACTTC. Protein: CASSGQGAETQYF.

The rearrangement uses TRBV25-1 and TRBJ2-5, with D unresolved. The assigned J gene may be wrong: the sequence end matches TRBJ2-7 better. CDR1 and CDR2 from the germline V gene are MGHDK and SYGVNS. CDR3 length equals 11 residues. CDR3 amino acids: CASSDPGEQYF. The CDR3 bases are TGTGCCAGCAGTGACCCTGGCGAGCAGTACTTC.

The chain carries TRBV9 and TRBJ1-2; possibly TRBD1 for D (6 bases). Trimming cost V 2 bases and J 0 bases, with 11 bases left between them. Germline values: CDR1 SGDLS, CDR2 YYNGEE. The CDR3 runs 15 residues. This chain's CDR3 is CASSVLDRSNYGYTF. CDR3 bases: TGTGCCAGCAGCGTTCTAGACAGGTCTAACTATGGCTACACCTTC.

The chain links TRBV5-1 to TRBJ2-7; weak D call: TRBD1 (6 bases). This CDR3 has 14 residues. Deletions cut 1 base from V and 2 bases from J, with 10 bases between. Looked up from germline, CDR1 is SGHRS and CDR2 is YFSETQ. As DNA, the CDR3 is TGCGCCAGCAGCTTGTACGGACAGACCTACGAGCAGTACTTC. This sequence encodes CASSLYGQTYEQYF. The complete variable domain, with remaining parts taken from reference TRBV5-1 and TRBJ2-7, reads KAGVTQTPRYLIKTRGQQVTLSCSPISGHRSVSWYQQTPGQGLQFLFEYFSETQRNKGNFPGRFSGRQFSNSRSEMNVSTLELGDSALYLCASSLYGQTYEQYFGPGTRLTVT.

This clone was seen once. The chain employs TRBV12-2 and TRBJ1-1; the table's TRBD1 call for D was not verified on the DNA. TRBV12-2 corresponds to a pseudogene. This CDR3 region has 19 residues. CDR3 DNA sequence: TGTGCAAGTCGCGCAAAGCCCCAGACACAGGGGGCCGGGTACACTGAAGCTTTCTTT. Protein product: CASRAKPQTQGAGYTEAFF.

The gene calls are TRBV27 and TRBJ2-1; possibly TRBD1 for D (5 bases). Trimming shortened V by 4 bases and J by 0 bases, and 13 bases separated the two germline ends. This CDR3 has 16 amino acids. CDR1 and CDR2 (germline): MNHEY, SMNVEV (reference sequence). The CDR3 region is CASSSQDTPSYNEQFF. In DNA form, the CDR3 reads TGTGCCAGCAGTTCCCAGGACACCCCCTCCTACAATGAGCAGTTCTTC.

The genes are TRBV6-1 and TRBJ2-4; the D is unclear. V was clipped by 2 bases and J by 0 bases, with 8 bases between them. This CDR3 has 15 residues. The V gene's germline CDR1 is MNHNS and CDR2 SASEGT. The CDR3 sequence is CASSEIGLAKNIQYF. The CDR3 nucleotides read TGTGCCAGCAGTGAAATTGGTCTAGCCAAAAACATTCAGTACTTC.

The sample holds a few counts of this clone. The V and J genes are TRBV29-1 and TRBJ2-3, with 11 bases that match TRBD2. This CDR3 is built from 16 residues. V dropped 5 bases and J dropped 1; count of bases not matched to a gene: 8. From germline, CDR1 is SQVTM and CDR2 ANQGSEA. CDR3 loop: CSVHTSGGRGTDTQYF. The CDR3 DNA is TGCAGCGTTCATACTAGCGGGGGACGAGGCACAGATACGCAGTATTTT.

The chain employs TRBV6-6 and TRBJ2-7, with D perhaps being TRBD1 or TRBD2 (6 bases each). V was clipped by 0 bases and J by 7 bases, with 10 bases between them. Germline-derived CDR1 and CDR2 are MNHNY and SVGAGI (reference sequence). This CDR3 contains 13 residues. The CDR3 DNA sequence: TGTGCCAGCAGTTACTCGGGGGGCACGGAGCAGTACTTC. This codes for CASSYSGGTEQYF.

The chain combines TRBV11-2 with TRBJ2-2, with D tentatively TRBD2 (5 bases). V was pared by 4 bases and J by 0 bases, with 9 bases between. Germline V lookup: CDR1 SGHAT, CDR2 FQNNGV. The length of the CDR3 is 15 residues. The CDR3 DNA reads TGTGCCAGCAGCTCCCGGGGAGCGAACACCGGGGAGCTGTTTTTT. It specifies CASSSRGANTGELFF.

CDR3 DNA: TGTGCCAGCAGCGTTGGAGCTAGCGGGGGCCAAGAGACCCAGTACTTC. This translates into CASSVGASGGQETQYF. The J gene is TRBJ2-5, the V gene TRBV9, with TRBD2 identical over 10 bases. V lost 2 bases, J lost 1 base, and 5 bases stayed unmatched. The CDR3 has 16 amino acids. The germline V gene encodes CDR1 SGDLS and CDR2 YYNGEE.

V and J are TRBV5-4 and TRBJ2-3; TRBD2 matches 7 bases. The CDR3 sequence is 15 residues long. With V trimmed by 0 bases and J by 2 bases, 3 bases remained unmatched. Per the germline V gene, CDR1 is SGHNT and CDR2 is YYREEE (reference sequence). The CDR3 sequence: CASSLGGGNTDTQYF. In DNA, the CDR3 is TGTGCCAGCAGCTTGGGGGGGGGTAACACAGATACGCAGTATTTT.